This TCR beta chain derives from a study of read filtering for tumor transcriptome and immune sequencing. Study-wide context: After DNase treatment, RNA was made into whole-transcriptome libraries.

Study conclusions and caveats: RNA-seq captured clonotypes less deeply and reliably than IR-seq. The CD138-negative fraction was mixed bone marrow immune cells, not pure T cells. In IR-seq, single-read clonotypes were roughly 82% of clonotypes but approximately 3.5% of reads.

From roughly 400 ng of RNA, a library with molecular barcoded alpha/delta and beta/gamma adaptors was made. Each CDR3 protein is one row after TCRdb ran MiXCR on the reads. The table lists about 86,000 distinct CDR3 sequences, approximately 13% of them singletons. This clonotype was detected a few times. What it binds is not known. A much larger clonotype is one base distant, so this may be a read error. The CDR3 has 16 residues. Germline V CDR1 and CDR2: LNHDA, SQIVND (reference sequence). Trimming pared 3 bases from V and 9 bases from J, leaving 21 bases between. The origin of this receptor is a donor at least 40 years old with multiple myeloma. The chain links TRBV19 to TRBJ1-5, with no clear D. Sequencing used a population of CD138-negative cells sorted from bone marrow. The CDR3 loop is CASSMQPGNQLRPQHF. The CDR3 DNA reads TGTGCCAGTAGTATGCAACCGGGAAATCAATTGCGGCCCCAGCATTTT.